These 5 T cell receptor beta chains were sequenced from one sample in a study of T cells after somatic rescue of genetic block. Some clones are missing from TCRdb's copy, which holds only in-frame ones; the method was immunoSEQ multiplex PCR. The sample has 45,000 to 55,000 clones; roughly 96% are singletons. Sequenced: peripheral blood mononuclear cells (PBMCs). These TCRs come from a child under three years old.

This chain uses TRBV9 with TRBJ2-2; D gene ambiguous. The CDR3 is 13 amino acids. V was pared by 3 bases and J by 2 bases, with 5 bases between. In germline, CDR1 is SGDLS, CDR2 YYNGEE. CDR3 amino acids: CASSAPNTGELFF. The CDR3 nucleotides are TGTGCCAGCAGCGCCCCAAACACCGGGGAGCTGTTTTTT.

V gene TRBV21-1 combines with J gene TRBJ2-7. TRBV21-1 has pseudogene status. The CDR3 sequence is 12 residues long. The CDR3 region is CASHVFPYEQYF. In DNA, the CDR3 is TGTGCCAGCCACGTCTTCCCTTACGAGCAGTACTTC.

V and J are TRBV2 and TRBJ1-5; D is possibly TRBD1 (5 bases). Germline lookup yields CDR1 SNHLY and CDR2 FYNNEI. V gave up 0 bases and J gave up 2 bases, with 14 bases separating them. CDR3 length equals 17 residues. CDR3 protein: CASSEAVWRGGNQPQHF. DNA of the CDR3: TGTGCCAGCAGTGAAGCCGTATGGAGGGGAGGCAATCAGCCCCAGCATTTT.

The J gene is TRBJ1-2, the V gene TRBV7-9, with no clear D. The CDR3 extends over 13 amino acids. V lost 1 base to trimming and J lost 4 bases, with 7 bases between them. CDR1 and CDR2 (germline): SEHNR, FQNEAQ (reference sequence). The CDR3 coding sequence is TGTGCCAGCAGCTTAGACGGGTCCTATGGCTACACCTTC. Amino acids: CASSLDGSYGYTF.

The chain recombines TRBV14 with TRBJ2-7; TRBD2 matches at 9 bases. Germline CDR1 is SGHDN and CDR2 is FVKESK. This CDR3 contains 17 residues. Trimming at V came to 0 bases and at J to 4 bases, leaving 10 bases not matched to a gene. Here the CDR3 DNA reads TGTGCCAGCAGCCAAGATCTTATGCGGGAGGGCCAGTACGAGCAGTACTTC. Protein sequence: CASSQDLMREGQYEQYF.